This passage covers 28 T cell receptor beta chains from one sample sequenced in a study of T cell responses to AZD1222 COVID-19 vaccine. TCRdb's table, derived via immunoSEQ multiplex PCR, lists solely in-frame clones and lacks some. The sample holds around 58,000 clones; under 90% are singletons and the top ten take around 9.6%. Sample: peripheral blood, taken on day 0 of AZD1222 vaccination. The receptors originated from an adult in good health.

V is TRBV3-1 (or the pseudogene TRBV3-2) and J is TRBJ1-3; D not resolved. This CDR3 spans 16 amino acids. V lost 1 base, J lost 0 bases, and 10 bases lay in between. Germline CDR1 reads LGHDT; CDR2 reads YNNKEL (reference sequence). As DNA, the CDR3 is TGTGCCAGCAGCCAAGGCCAGTTTTCCTCTGGAAACACCATATATTTT. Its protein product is CASSQGQFSSGNTIYF.

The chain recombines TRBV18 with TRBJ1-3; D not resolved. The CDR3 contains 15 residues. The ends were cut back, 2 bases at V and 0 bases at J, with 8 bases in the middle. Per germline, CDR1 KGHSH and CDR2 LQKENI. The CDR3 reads CASSPAGSSGNTIYF. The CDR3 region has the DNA TGTGCCAGCTCACCAGCAGGAAGCTCTGGAAACACCATATATTTT.

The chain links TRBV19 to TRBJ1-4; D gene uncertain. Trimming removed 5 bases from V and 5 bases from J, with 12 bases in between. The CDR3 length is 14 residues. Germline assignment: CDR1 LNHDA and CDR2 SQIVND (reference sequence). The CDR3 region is CASSLRGVNEKLFF. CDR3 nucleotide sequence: TGTGCCAGTAGTCTCCGCGGAGTCAATGAAAAACTGTTTTTT.

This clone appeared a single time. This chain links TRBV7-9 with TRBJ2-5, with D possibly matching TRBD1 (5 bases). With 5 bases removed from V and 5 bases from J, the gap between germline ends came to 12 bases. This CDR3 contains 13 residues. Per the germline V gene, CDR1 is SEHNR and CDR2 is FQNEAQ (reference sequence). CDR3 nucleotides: TGTGCCAGCAGCCTTACAGCAGGGGAGACCCAGTACTTC. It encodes CASSLTAGETQYF.

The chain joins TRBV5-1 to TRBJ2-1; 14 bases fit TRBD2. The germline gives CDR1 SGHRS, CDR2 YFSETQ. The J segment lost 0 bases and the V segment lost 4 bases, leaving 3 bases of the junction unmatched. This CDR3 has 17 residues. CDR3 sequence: CASSPGLAGGSYNEQFF. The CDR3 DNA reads TGCGCCAGCAGCCCCGGACTAGCGGGGGGCTCCTACAATGAGCAGTTCTTC.

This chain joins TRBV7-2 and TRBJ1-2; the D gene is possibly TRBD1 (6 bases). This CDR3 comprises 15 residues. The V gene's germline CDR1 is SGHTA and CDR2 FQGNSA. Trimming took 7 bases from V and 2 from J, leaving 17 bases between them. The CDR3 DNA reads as TGTGCCAGCAACTCACGTTTAGGGGGGAACTATGGCTACACCTTC. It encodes CASNSRLGGNYGYTF.

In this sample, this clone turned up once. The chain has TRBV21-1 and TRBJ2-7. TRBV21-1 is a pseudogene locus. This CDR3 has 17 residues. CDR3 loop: CASSAAVTRTDPYEQYF. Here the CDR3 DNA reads TGTGCCAGCAGCGCCGCGGTGACTAGGACAGATCCCTACGAGCAGTACTTC.

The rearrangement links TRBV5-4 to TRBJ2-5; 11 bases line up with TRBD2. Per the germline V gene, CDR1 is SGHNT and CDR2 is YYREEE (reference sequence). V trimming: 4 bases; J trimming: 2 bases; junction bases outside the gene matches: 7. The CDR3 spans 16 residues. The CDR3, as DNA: TGTGCCAGCAGCCCTGGGACTAGCGGACGGCAAGAGACCCAGTACTTC. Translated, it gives CASSPGTSGRQETQYF.

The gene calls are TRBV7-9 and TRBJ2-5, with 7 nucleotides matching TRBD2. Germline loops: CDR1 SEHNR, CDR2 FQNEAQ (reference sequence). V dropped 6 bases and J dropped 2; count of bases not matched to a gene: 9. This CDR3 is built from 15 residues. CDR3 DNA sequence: TGTGCCAGCAGTCGAGTAAAGGGAGGGCAAGAGACCCAGTACTTC. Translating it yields CASSRVKGGQETQYF.

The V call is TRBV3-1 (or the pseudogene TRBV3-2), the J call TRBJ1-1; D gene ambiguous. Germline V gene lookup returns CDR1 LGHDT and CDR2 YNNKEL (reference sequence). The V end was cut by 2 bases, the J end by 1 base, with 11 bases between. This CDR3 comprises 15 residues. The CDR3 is CASSQQYGGNTEAFF. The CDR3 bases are TGTGCCAGCAGCCAACAGTATGGAGGGAACACTGAAGCTTTCTTT.

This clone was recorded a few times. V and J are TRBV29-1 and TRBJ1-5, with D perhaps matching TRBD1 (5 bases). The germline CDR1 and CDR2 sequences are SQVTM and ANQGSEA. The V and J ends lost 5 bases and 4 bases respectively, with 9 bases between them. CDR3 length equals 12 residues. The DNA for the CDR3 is TGCAGCGTTCGACAGACAAATCAGCCCCAGCATTTT. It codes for CSVRQTNQPQHF.

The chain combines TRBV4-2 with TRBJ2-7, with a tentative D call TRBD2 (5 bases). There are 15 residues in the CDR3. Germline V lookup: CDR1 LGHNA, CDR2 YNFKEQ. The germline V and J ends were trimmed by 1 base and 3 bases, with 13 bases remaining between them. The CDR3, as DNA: TGTGCCAGCAGCCAAGCGGACTCCGCCGACTACGAGCAGTACTTC. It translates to CASSQADSADYEQYF.

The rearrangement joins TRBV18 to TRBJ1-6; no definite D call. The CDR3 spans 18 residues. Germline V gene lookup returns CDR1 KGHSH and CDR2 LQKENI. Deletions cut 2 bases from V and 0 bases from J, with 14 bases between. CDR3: CASSPLRDTSSYNSPLHF. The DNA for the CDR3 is TGTGCCAGCTCACCATTGAGGGATACCAGCTCCTATAATTCACCCCTCCACTTT. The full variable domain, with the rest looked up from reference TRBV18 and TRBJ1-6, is NAGVMQNPRHLVRRRGQEARLRCSPMKGHSHVYWYRQLPEEGLKFMVYLQKENIIDESGMPKERFSAEFPKEGPSILRIQQVVRGDSAAYFCASSPLRDTSSYNSPLHFGNGTRLTVT.

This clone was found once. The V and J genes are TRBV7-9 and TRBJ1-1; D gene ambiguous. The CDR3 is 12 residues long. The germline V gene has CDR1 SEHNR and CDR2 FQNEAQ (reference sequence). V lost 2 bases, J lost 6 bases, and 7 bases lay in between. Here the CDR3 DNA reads TGTGCCAGCAGCTTATTTTTCGCTGAAGCTTTCTTT. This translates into CASSLFFAEAFF.

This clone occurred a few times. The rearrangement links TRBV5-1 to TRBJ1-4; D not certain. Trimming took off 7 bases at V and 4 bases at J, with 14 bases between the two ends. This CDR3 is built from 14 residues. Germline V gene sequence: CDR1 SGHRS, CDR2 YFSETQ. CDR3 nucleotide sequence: TGCGCCAGCCGCCCCTCGGTGGGTAATGAAAAACTGTTTTTT. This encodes CASRPSVGNEKLFF.

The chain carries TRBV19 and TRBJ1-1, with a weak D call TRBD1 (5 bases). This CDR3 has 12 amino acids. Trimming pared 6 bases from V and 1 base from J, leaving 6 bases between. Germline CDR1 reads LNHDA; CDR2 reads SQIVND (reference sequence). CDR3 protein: CASRGQNTEAFF. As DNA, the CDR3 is TGTGCCAGTAGAGGACAGAACACTGAAGCTTTCTTT.

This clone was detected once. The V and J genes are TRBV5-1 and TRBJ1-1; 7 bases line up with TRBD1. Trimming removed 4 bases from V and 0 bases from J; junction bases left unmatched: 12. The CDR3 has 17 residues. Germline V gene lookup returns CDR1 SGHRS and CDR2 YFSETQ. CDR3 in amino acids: CASSPSTGIIMNTEAFF. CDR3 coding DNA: TGCGCCAGCAGCCCTTCGACAGGGATTATTATGAACACTGAAGCTTTCTTT.

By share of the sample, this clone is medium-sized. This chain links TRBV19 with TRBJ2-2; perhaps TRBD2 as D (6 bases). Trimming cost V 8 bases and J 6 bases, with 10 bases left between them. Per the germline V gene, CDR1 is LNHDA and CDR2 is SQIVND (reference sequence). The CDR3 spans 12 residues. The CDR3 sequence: CASAASAGELFF. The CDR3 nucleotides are TGTGCCAGTGCTGCTAGCGCCGGGGAGCTGTTTTTT.

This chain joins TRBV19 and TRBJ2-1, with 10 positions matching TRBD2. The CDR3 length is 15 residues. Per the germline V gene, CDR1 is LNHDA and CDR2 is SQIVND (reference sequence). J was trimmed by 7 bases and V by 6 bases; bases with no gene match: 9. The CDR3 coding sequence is TGTGCCAGTAGGACAAGCGGGGGGGCCTGGAATGAGCAGTTCTTC. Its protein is CASRTSGGAWNEQFF.

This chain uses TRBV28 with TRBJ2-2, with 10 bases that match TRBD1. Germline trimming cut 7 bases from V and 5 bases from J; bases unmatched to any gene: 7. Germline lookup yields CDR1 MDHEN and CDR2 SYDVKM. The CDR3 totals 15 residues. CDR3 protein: CASTRQGAGTGELFF. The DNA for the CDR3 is TGTGCCAGCACCAGACAGGGGGCAGGGACCGGGGAGCTGTTTTTT.

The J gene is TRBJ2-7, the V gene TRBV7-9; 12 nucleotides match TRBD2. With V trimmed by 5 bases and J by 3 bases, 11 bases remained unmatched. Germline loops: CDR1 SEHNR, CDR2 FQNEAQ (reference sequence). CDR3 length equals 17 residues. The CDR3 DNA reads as TGTGCCAGCAGCCCGTCTAGCGGGAGGGCCAAGAGCTACGAGCAGTACTTC. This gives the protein CASSPSSGRAKSYEQYF. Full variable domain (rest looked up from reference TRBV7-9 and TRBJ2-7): DTGVSQNPRHKITKRGQNVTFRCDPISEHNRLYWYRQTLGQGPEFLTYFQNEAQLEKSRLLSDRFSAERPKGSFSTLEIQRTEQGDSAMYLCASSPSSGRAKSYEQYFGPGTRLTVT.

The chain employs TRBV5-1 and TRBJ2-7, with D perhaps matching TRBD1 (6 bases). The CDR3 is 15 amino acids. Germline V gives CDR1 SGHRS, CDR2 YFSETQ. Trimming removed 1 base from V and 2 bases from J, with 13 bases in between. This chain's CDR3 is CASSLLGDNAYEQYF. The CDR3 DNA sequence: TGCGCCAGCAGCTTGCTGGGGGACAACGCCTACGAGCAGTACTTC.

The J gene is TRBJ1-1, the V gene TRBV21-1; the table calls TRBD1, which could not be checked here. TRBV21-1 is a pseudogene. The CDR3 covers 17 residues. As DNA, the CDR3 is TGTGCCAGCAGCAAAGCGCAGGGAAGGCCCTATCAGGCTGAAGCTTTCTTT. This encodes CASSKAQGRPYQAEAFF.

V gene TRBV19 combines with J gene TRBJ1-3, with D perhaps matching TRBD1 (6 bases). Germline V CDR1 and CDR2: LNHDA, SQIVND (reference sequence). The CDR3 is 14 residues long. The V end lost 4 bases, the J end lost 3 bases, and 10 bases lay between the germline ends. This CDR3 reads CASSTAGDGNTIYF. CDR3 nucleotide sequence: TGTGCCAGTAGTACGGCAGGGGATGGAAACACCATATATTTT.

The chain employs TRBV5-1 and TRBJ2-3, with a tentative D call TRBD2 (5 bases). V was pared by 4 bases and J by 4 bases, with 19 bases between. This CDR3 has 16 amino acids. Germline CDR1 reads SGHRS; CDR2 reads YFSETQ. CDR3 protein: CASSGVAGLVADTQYF. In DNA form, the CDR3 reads TGCGCCAGCAGCGGAGTGGCGGGCTTGGTAGCAGATACGCAGTATTTT.

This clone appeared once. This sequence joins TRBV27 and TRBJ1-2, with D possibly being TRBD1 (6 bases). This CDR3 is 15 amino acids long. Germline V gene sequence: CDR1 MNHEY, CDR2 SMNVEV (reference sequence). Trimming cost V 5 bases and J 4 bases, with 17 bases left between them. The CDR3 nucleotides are TGTGCCAGCAGTGTAGACAGGAGAGATTCCTATGGCTACACCTTC. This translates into CASSVDRRDSYGYTF.

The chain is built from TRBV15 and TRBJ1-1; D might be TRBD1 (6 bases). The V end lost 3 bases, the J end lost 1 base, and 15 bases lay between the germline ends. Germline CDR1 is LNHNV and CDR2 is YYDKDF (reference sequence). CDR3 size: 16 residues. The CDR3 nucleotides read TGTGCCACCAGCAGGGACAGACAAAAGGCGAACACTGAAGCTTTCTTT. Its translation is CATSRDRQKANTEAFF.

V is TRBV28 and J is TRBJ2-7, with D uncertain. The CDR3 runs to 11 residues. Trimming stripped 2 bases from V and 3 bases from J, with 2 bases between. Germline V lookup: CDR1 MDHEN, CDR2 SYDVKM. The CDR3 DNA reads TGTGCCAGCAGTTTAGACTACGAGCAGTACTTC. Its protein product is CASSLDYEQYF.